The 26 T cell receptor beta chains below come from one sample, sequenced in a study of cytomegalovirus exposure and HLA in healthy donors. Using immunoSEQ multiplex PCR, the repertoire was profiled, and TCRdb retains in-frame clones only, with some absent. The sample yields 230,000 or so clones, around 88% seen once. Sequenced input: PBMCs. These receptors all come from a woman between 18 and 30 years old in good health and CMV-seronegative.

The chain couples TRBV7-3 to TRBJ2-3, with 9 bases lining up with TRBD2. In germline, CDR1 is SGHTA, CDR2 FQGTGA. V trimming: 5 bases; J trimming: 2 bases; junction bases outside the gene matches: 17. The CDR3 sequence is 19 residues long. Written as DNA, the CDR3 is TGTGCCAGCAGCCGTGGGAGACAGGGCCTAGCGGGATCCACAGATACGCAGTATTTT. Protein: CASSRGRQGLAGSTDTQYF.

This sequence joins TRBV28 and TRBJ1-5, with 9 nucleotides matching TRBD1. Germline V gene lookup returns CDR1 MDHEN and CDR2 SYDVKM. After removal of 2 bases from V and 2 bases from J, the junction contained 4 bases not matched to a gene. The CDR3 has 16 residues. DNA of the CDR3: TGTGCCAGCAGTTTAACAGGGGGCGCGGGCAATCAGCCCCAGCATTTT. Protein product: CASSLTGGAGNQPQHF.

The V gene is TRBV9, the J gene TRBJ2-7, with D unresolved. Trimming took off 0 bases at V and 0 bases at J, with 10 bases between the two ends. Germline V gene lookup returns CDR1 SGDLS and CDR2 YYNGEE. This CDR3 region has 15 residues. CDR3 residues: CASSVATASSYEQYF. Here the CDR3 DNA reads TGTGCCAGCAGCGTAGCGACTGCGAGCTCCTACGAGCAGTACTTC. Drawing the rest from reference TRBV9 and TRBJ2-7, the complete variable domain is DSGVTQTPKHLITATGQRVTLRCSPRSGDLSVYWYQQSLDQGLQFLIQYYNGEERAKGNILERFSAQQFPDLHSELNLSSLELGDSALYFCASSVATASSYEQYFGPGTRLTVT.

V usage is TRBV4-3 and J usage is TRBJ2-7; D remains unclear. The length of the CDR3 is 14 residues. Per the germline V gene, CDR1 is LGHNA and CDR2 is YSLEER. Trimming shortened V by 0 bases and J by 4 bases, and 10 bases separated the two germline ends. This chain's CDR3 is CASSQELSPYEQYF. The CDR3, as DNA: TGCGCCAGCAGCCAAGAACTATCTCCGTACGAGCAGTACTTC.

A few counts support this clone. The chain uses TRBV7-8 and TRBJ2-7; D gene unclear. This CDR3 contains 13 residues. Germline assignment: CDR1 SGHVS and CDR2 FQNEAQ. The ends were cut back, 2 bases at V and 3 bases at J, with 8 bases in the middle. The CDR3 DNA is TGTGCCAGCAGCTTATTGACTTTCTACGAGCAGTACTTC. Residues: CASSLLTFYEQYF.

The rearrangement uses TRBV13 and TRBJ1-5; TRBD1 is a possible D gene (5 bases). Looked up from germline, CDR1 is PRHDT and CDR2 is FYEKMQ (reference sequence). V gave up 4 bases and J gave up 2 bases, with 15 bases separating them. CDR3 length: 16 amino acids. The CDR3 sequence is CASSSRLQGGNQPQHF. The DNA for the CDR3 is TGTGCCAGCAGCTCCCGTTTGCAGGGCGGCAATCAGCCCCAGCATTTT.

The CDR3 loop is CASSRTGGDETQYF. The CDR3 coding sequence is TGTGCCAGCAGCCGGACAGGGGGCGATGAGACCCAGTACTTC. This chain joins TRBV11-1 and TRBJ2-5; TRBD1 agrees at 11 bases. The germline CDR1 and CDR2 sequences are SGHAT and FQDESV (reference sequence). V gave up 5 bases and J gave up 5 bases; unmatched junction bases: 4. The CDR3 is 14 amino acids.

This chain joins TRBV27 and TRBJ1-1; tentative D call: TRBD1 (6 bases). Germline assignment: CDR1 MNHEY and CDR2 SMNVEV (reference sequence). The V gene lost 4 bases and the J gene lost 0 bases, with 6 bases spanning the gap. The CDR3 has 13 residues. The CDR3 DNA reads TGTGCCAGCAGTTGGACAGTGAACACTGAAGCTTTCTTT. Translated: CASSWTVNTEAFF.

The chain carries TRBV5-4 and TRBJ2-1; D not certain. Germline V CDR1 and CDR2: SGHNT, YYREEE (reference sequence). The CDR3 contains 13 residues. Trimming cost V 3 bases and J 5 bases, with 9 bases left between them. The CDR3 nucleotides read TGTGCCAGCAGCTCTCCTAAAGACAATGAGCAGTTCTTC. Translated: CASSSPKDNEQFF.

This clone was observed once. The V call is TRBV5-5, the J call TRBJ2-7; 8 nucleotides align to TRBD1. With V trimmed by 0 bases and J by 2 bases, 4 bases remained unmatched. The CDR3 runs 15 residues. Germline assignment: CDR1 SGHKS and CDR2 YYEKEE (reference sequence). CDR3 DNA: TGTGCCAGCAGCTTGGCCGGGACAGGAGCCTACGAGCAGTACTTC. It yields the protein CASSLAGTGAYEQYF. Looking up the rest from reference TRBV5-5 and TRBJ2-7 gives the full variable domain: DAGVTQSPTHLIKTRGQQVTLRCSPISGHKSVSWYQQVLGQGPQFIFQYYEKEERGRGNFPDRFSARQFPNYSSELNVNALLLGDSALYLCASSLAGTGAYEQYFGPGTRLTVT.

V usage is TRBV27 and J usage is TRBJ2-7; 11 bases are a match to TRBD1. Germline V lookup: CDR1 MNHEY, CDR2 SMNVEV (reference sequence). The CDR3 spans 13 residues. After removal of 3 bases from V and 6 bases from J, the junction contained 1 base not matched to a gene. The CDR3 coding sequence is TGTGCCAGCAGTTTCGGGACAGGGGGCGAGCAGTACTTC. Translating it yields CASSFGTGGEQYF.

This clone has only a few counts. This chain joins TRBV9 and TRBJ1-2; D remains unclear. The CDR3 extends over 12 amino acids. CDR1 SGDLS and CDR2 YYNGEE come from the germline V gene. V was trimmed by 4 bases and J by 5 bases, leaving 9 bases between them. The CDR3 loop is CASSIREYGYTF. CDR3 nucleotide sequence: TGTGCCAGCAGCATCCGGGAATATGGCTACACCTTC.

This clone has only a few counts. The CDR3 nucleotides read TGTGCCAGCAGCTTGGACAGGGAGACCCAGTACTTC. Amino acids: CASSLDRETQYF. The chain carries TRBV11-2 and TRBJ2-5; 7 nucleotides match TRBD1. The CDR3 runs 12 residues. V lost 3 bases to trimming and J lost 5 bases; unmatched junction nucleotides: 0. Germline V CDR1 and CDR2: SGHAT, FQNNGV.

This clone showed up just once. CDR3 amino acids: CASSFTRARQETQYF. CDR3 DNA sequence: TGTGCCAGCAGCTTTACTAGGGCCCGACAAGAGACCCAGTACTTC. This chain uses TRBV5-6 with TRBJ2-5, with a tentative D call TRBD2 (5 bases). Germline loops: CDR1 SGHDT, CDR2 YYEEEE. The germline V and J ends were trimmed by 2 bases and 2 bases, with 13 bases remaining between them. CDR3 size: 15 residues.

The chain employs TRBV6-5 and TRBJ2-1; D possibly corresponds to TRBD2 (6 bases). The CDR3 extends over 11 amino acids. V was cut by 6 bases and J by 7 bases, with 7 bases left in between. CDR1 and CDR2 (germline): MNHEY, SVGAGI. The CDR3 is CASRTRNEQFF. CDR3 DNA sequence: TGTGCCAGCAGGACTAGGAATGAGCAGTTCTTC.

This clone has only a few counts. CDR3 residues: CASSQEMGSGYEQYF. CDR3 bases: TGTGCCAGCAGCCAAGAGATGGGCAGCGGCTACGAGCAGTACTTC. The chain is built from TRBV14 and TRBJ2-7, with D tentatively TRBD2 (5 bases). V was pared by 0 bases and J by 3 bases, with 12 bases between. Germline V gives CDR1 SGHDN, CDR2 FVKESK. The CDR3 is 15 residues long. The full variable domain, completed using reference TRBV14 and TRBJ2-7, is EAGVTQFPSHSVIEKGQTVTLRCDPISGHDNLYWYRRVMGKEIKFLLHFVKESKQDESGMPNNRFLAERTGGTYSTLKVQPAELEDSGVYFCASSQEMGSGYEQYFGPGTRLTVT.

The chain employs TRBV27 and TRBJ2-7; maybe TRBD1 (7 bases). Germline CDR1 reads MNHEY; CDR2 reads SMNVEV (reference sequence). V was cut by 2 bases and J by 5 bases, with 16 bases left in between. The CDR3 length is 15 residues. DNA for the CDR3: TGTGCCAGCAGTTTAATTCCAGGGGGGTCCCACGAGCAGTACTTC. This translates into CASSLIPGGSHEQYF.

This rearrangement joins TRBV6-1 to TRBJ2-4; possibly TRBD1 for D (5 bases). Trimming took off 3 bases at V and 6 bases at J, with 18 bases between the two ends. This CDR3 has 16 residues. Per the germline V gene, CDR1 is MNHNS and CDR2 is SASEGT. The DNA of the CDR3 is TGTGCCAGCAGTGACTTGGTAGGGGTCGTGGTAAACATTCAGTACTTC. This translates into CASSDLVGVVVNIQYF.

The chain couples TRBV29-1 to TRBJ2-5, with TRBD1 matching 11 bases. CDR3 size: 16 residues. The V gene end was trimmed by 1 base and the J gene end by 5 bases; junction bases not matched to a gene: 9. Germline loops: CDR1 SQVTM, CDR2 ANQGSEA. Here the CDR3 DNA reads TGCAGCGTTGAAGTGATAGGACAGGGGGCTGGGGAGACCCAGTACTTC. Translated, it gives CSVEVIGQGAGETQYF.

The rearrangement uses TRBV4-1 and TRBJ2-5, with 7 positions matching TRBD1. In germline, CDR1 is MGHRA, CDR2 YSYEKL. This CDR3 is built from 14 residues. The trim removed 6 bases at V and 7 bases at J, leaving 11 bases unmatched. The CDR3 DNA sequence: TGCGCCAGCAGTCCGGGACAGCGTCTAAGGACCCAGTACTTC. Residues: CASSPGQRLRTQYF.

This chain joins TRBV27 and TRBJ2-5, with D possibly matching TRBD2 (6 bases). Germline V lookup: CDR1 MNHEY, CDR2 SMNVEV (reference sequence). CDR3 length equals 17 residues. V was pared by 1 base and J by 0 bases, with 15 bases between. CDR3 in DNA: TGTGCCAGCAGTTTATTGGGCGGGGCCACCTACCAAGAGACCCAGTACTTC. Amino acid sequence: CASSLLGGATYQETQYF.

This chain links TRBV6-1 with TRBJ1-3, with a weak D call TRBD1 (6 bases). Trimming shortened V by 2 bases and J by 0 bases, and 8 bases separated the two germline ends. This CDR3 is built from 15 residues. CDR1 and CDR2 from the germline V gene are MNHNS and SASEGT. CDR3 protein: CASSEQGSSGNTIYF. CDR3 nucleotides: TGTGCCAGCAGTGAACAGGGGAGCTCTGGAAACACCATATATTTT.

The V call is TRBV7-2, the J call TRBJ2-7; 10 bases line up with TRBD1. This CDR3 has 15 amino acids. Germline lookup yields CDR1 SGHTA and CDR2 FQGNSA. J was trimmed by 3 bases and V by 5 bases; bases with no gene match: 7. The CDR3 protein is CASSHRTGGIYEQYF. The CDR3 DNA is TGTGCCAGCAGCCACCGGACAGGGGGAATCTACGAGCAGTACTTC.

J is TRBJ2-6 and V is TRBV9; 7 bases are shared with TRBD1. V was pared by 4 bases and J by 0 bases, with 7 bases of the junction left unmatched. The CDR3 contains 17 residues. Germline V CDR1 and CDR2: SGDLS, YYNGEE. The CDR3 reads CASSLTTGTSGANVLTF. CDR3 bases: TGTGCCAGCAGCTTGACGACAGGGACCTCTGGGGCCAACGTCCTGACTTTC. Full variable domain (outside the CDR3, taken from reference TRBV9 and TRBJ2-6): DSGVTQTPKHLITATGQRVTLRCSPRSGDLSVYWYQQSLDQGLQFLIQYYNGEERAKGNILERFSAQQFPDLHSELNLSSLELGDSALYFCASSLTTGTSGANVLTFGAGSRLTVL.

The chain has TRBV4-1 and TRBJ1-1; 9 nucleotides agree with TRBD1. After removal of 0 bases from V and 4 bases from J, the junction contained 9 bases not matched to a gene. The CDR3 sequence is 17 residues long. CDR1 is MGHRA, CDR2 YSYEKL, per germline. DNA for the CDR3: TGCGCCAGCAGCCAAGATTCTCTTACAGGGGGCCGCACTGAAGCTTTCTTT. Translated: CASSQDSLTGGRTEAFF.

This chain uses TRBV2 with TRBJ2-5; the D gene is possibly TRBD1 (5 bases). Trimming removed 5 bases from V and 7 bases from J, with 14 bases in between. From germline, CDR1 is SNHLY and CDR2 FYNNEI. CDR3 length: 13 residues. The CDR3 DNA is TGTGCCAGCAGTCAAAGGGGCCTAGGGACCCAGTACTTC. Its protein product is CASSQRGLGTQYF.